A selection of T cell receptor beta chains follows, all from one sample in a study of blood T cell repertoires in COVID-19. Some clones are missing from TCRdb's copy, which holds only in-frame ones; the method was immunoSEQ multiplex PCR. The repertoire holds 650,000 to 800,000 clones, with just under 90% as singletons. Sequenced material: peripheral blood. Receptors were obtained from a woman aged 18-29 years with acute or convalescent COVID-19. CDR3s include the opening cysteine and the closing phenylalanine or tryptophan. D genes are given only for firm matches. Part of the rows lack a size; the others show once, few, many or a class for expanded clones.

j_call v_call d_call clone_size cdr3_aa cdr3_nt
TRBJ1-1 TRBV29-1 NA NA CSVVAGATEAFF TGCAGCGTTGTAGCGGGGGCCACTGAAGCTTTCTTT
TRBJ1-4 TRBV7-9 TRBD1 NA CASSLRGLNEKLFF TGTGCCAGCAGCCTCAGGGGGCTTAATGAAAAACTGTTTTTT
TRBJ2-2 TRBV11-2 NA once CASSPLRSTGELFF TGTGCCAGCAGCCCATTGCGGAGCACCGGGGAGCTGTTTTTT
TRBJ2-3 TRBV7-9 TRBD2 NA CASSPAGGAADTQYF TGTGCCAGCAGCCCCGCGGGGGGGGCGGCAGATACGCAGTATTTT
TRBJ1-4 TRBV5-1 NA NA CASSSWTAPNEKLFF TGCGCCAGCAGCTCCTGGACAGCCCCTAATGAAAAACTGTTTTTT
TRBJ1-2 TRBV29-1 TRBD1 NA CSVLEDRARNYGYTF TGCAGCGTCCTGGAAGACAGGGCCAGAAACTATGGCTACACCTTC
TRBJ2-1 TRBV7-3 TRBD2 once CASSSPGLAGGEQFF TGTGCCAGCAGCTCACCGGGACTAGCGGGGGGAGAGCAGTTCTTC
TRBJ1-4 TRBV28 NA NA CASRIPGGGGEKLFF TGTGCCAGCAGAATCCCCGGGGGAGGGGGGGAAAAACTGTTTTTT
TRBJ1-2 TRBV6-5 NA NA CASSQDPHGYTF TGTGCCAGCAGCCAGGATCCGCATGGCTACACCTTC
TRBJ1-2 TRBV4-3 NA NA CASSPFPDRTYGYTF TGCGCCAGCAGCCCTTTCCCAGACAGAACCTATGGCTACACCTTC
TRBJ1-5 TRBV28 NA NA CASSLWGTPDQPQHF TGTGCCAGCAGTTTATGGGGGACTCCGGATCAGCCCCAGCATTTT
TRBJ1-1 TRBV5-6 NA NA CASSLEWGGTEAFF TGTGCCAGCAGCTTGGAGTGGGGGGGCACTGAAGCTTTCTTT
TRBJ1-1 TRBV6-5 NA NA CASSSPGMNTEAFF TGTGCCAGCAGTAGTCCGGGAATGAACACTGAAGCTTTCTTT
TRBJ2-1 TRBV29-1 TRBD2 NA CSVDLGSGGVDEQFF TGCAGCGTTGACCTTGGAAGCGGGGGGGTCGATGAGCAGTTCTTC
TRBJ1-4 TRBV5-1 NA once CASSSGGEKLFF TGCGCCAGCAGCAGTGGAGGGGAAAAACTGTTTTTT
TRBJ2-3 TRBV7-9 NA NA CASSLGSQNTDTQYF TGTGCCAGCAGCTTAGGCAGTCAGAACACAGATACGCAGTATTTT
TRBJ1-2 TRBV2 NA NA CASSRWKGDYGYTF TGTGCCAGCAGCCGGTGGAAAGGGGACTATGGCTACACCTTC
TRBJ1-6 TRBV9 TRBD1 NA CASSAEQGYNSPLHF TGTGCCAGCAGCGCCGAACAGGGGTACAATTCACCCCTCCACTTT
TRBJ2-3 TRBV28 NA NA CASSLSSASDTQYF TGTGCCAGCAGTCTCTCTAGCGCATCCGATACGCAGTATTTT
TRBJ1-4 TRBV2 NA NA CASRDDLAGEKLFF TGTGCCAGCAGGGACGACCTGGCGGGAGAAAAACTGTTTTTT
TRBJ1-3 TRBV4-2 NA NA CASSQVTSAGNTIYF TGTGCCAGCAGCCAAGTTACTAGCGCTGGAAACACCATATATTTT
TRBJ2-7 TRBV4-1 NA NA CASSQDQGEWSSYEQYF TGCGCCAGCAGCCAAGATCAAGGGGAATGGTCGTCCTACGAGCAGTACTTC
TRBJ1-1 TRBV19 NA NA CASSILGEWGVLNTEAFF TGTGCCAGTAGTATACTGGGTGAATGGGGGGTTTTGAACACTGAAGCTTTCTTT
TRBJ1-1 TRBV20-1 NA NA CSASWQGSTEAFF TGCAGTGCTAGTTGGCAGGGATCTACTGAAGCTTTCTTT
TRBJ2-6 TRBV11-2 NA NA CASSPLLAGWANVLTF TGTGCCAGCAGCCCTTTACTGGCAGGCTGGGCCAACGTCCTGACTTTC
TRBJ1-6 TRBV6-2/TRBV6-3 NA NA CASSLGSGSPLHF TGTGCCAGCAGCCTTGGTTCGGGGTCACCCCTCCACTTT
TRBJ2-1 TRBV5-1 NA NA CASSLQVNYNEQFF TGCGCCAGCAGCTTGCAGGTAAACTACAATGAGCAGTTCTTC
TRBJ2-5 TRBV27 NA NA CASSPQGGETQYF TGTGCCAGCAGCCCTCAGGGGGGAGAGACCCAGTACTTC
TRBJ2-3 TRBV9 TRBD2 NA CASSTPLAGDTDTQYF TGTGCCAGCAGCACCCCTCTAGCGGGGGACACAGATACGCAGTATTTT
TRBJ2-1 TRBV6-5 TRBD2 once CASSYSRAGGMNEQFF TGTGCCAGCAGTTACTCGAGAGCGGGGGGGATGAATGAGCAGTTCTTC
TRBJ2-3 TRBV7-9 NA NA CASSPPWSTQYF TGTGCCAGCAGCCCCCCGTGGAGTACGCAGTATTTT
TRBJ1-2 TRBV5-6 NA NA CASSSDDRSPGFNYGYTF TGTGCCAGCAGCTCAGATGACAGGTCCCCCGGATTTAACTATGGCTACACCTTC
TRBJ1-3 TRBV25-1 NA once CASSSGLSGNTIYF TGTGCCAGCAGTTCGGGACTAAGTGGAAACACCATATATTTT
TRBJ2-1 TRBV5-1 NA NA CASSLGNSDEQFF TGCGCCAGCAGCTTGGGTAACTCGGATGAGCAGTTCTTC
TRBJ1-1 TRBV6-5 TRBD1 NA CASRTGAEAFF TGTGCCAGCAGAACAGGGGCTGAAGCTTTCTTT
TRBJ1-3 TRBV7-2 NA NA CASSFNSVSGNTIYF TGTGCCAGCAGCTTCAACAGTGTCTCTGGAAACACCATATATTTT
TRBJ2-7 TRBV7-2 TRBD1 NA CASSLHRGSYEQYF TGTGCCAGCAGCTTACACAGGGGCTCCTACGAGCAGTACTTC
TRBJ2-1 TRBV12-5 TRBD2 NA CASGSPGLAGGAVNEQFF TGTGCTAGTGGTTCGCCGGGACTAGCGGGGGGGGCGGTAAATGAGCAGTTCTTC